These T cell receptor beta chains were read from a single sample in a study of shared clonotypes between healthy human individuals. This table comes from immunoSEQ multiplex PCR, and its TCRdb copy is limited to in-frame clones, with some not included. The data show approximately 2,200,000 clones, about 92% seen once. The sequencing input was naive CD8+ T cells from PBMCs. The receptors derive from a man aged 18 to 29 in good health. Some clones in this sample may be carry-over from other donors' samples. CDR3s include the opening cysteine and the closing phenylalanine or tryptophan. Each record gives: D gene, clone size, V gene, J gene, CDR3 DNA, CDR3 protein. The D gene is left open where the match is weak. Size is stated for part of the rows, as once, few or many counts, or as a class when the clone is expanded.

TRBD2,.,TRBV2,TRBJ2-7,TGTGCCAGCAGTGAAGGTCCGGGACTAGCGGGCTACGAGCAGTACTTC,CASSEGPGLAGYEQYF
.,.,TRBV5-4,TRBJ1-1,TGTGCCAGCAGCATACTGACCCGGCGGGGCACTGAAGCTTTCTTT,CASSILTRRGTEAFF
.,once,TRBV4-1,TRBJ2-7,TGCGCCAGCAGCCAAGAACTTCGGGACACGAGGGAGCAGTACTTC,CASSQELRDTREQYF
.,once,TRBV30,TRBJ1-2,TGTGCCTGGATTGCAGGGTCTTGGGGAGGCTACACCTTC,CAWIAGSWGGYTF
.,.,TRBV6-6,TRBJ2-1,TGTGCCAGCAGTGCCTACAGGGTCCATGAGCAGTTCTTC,CASSAYRVHEQFF
TRBD2,.,TRBV5-1,TRBJ2-2,TGCGCCAGCAGCTCAGGACTAGCGGAGAACACCGGGGAGCTGTTTTTT,CASSSGLAENTGELFF
.,.,TRBV7-9,TRBJ1-1,TGTGCCAGCGGACCTTGGAATGACACTGAAGCTTTCTTT,CASGPWNDTEAFF
.,once,TRBV7-8,TRBJ2-1,TGTGCCAGCAGCCGGACGGCGGTTCCCTACAATGAGCAGTTCTTC,CASSRTAVPYNEQFF
TRBD2,.,TRBV27,TRBJ2-7,TGTGCCAGCAGCGGACTAGGGGCCTCCTACGAGCAGTACTTC,CASSGLGASYEQYF
.,.,TRBV9,TRBJ1-1,TGTGCCAGCAGCGCTACTCCCCGGATGCGGGACACTGAAGCTTTCTTT,CASSATPRMRDTEAFF
TRBD1,.,TRBV7-9,TRBJ2-1,TGTGCCAGCAGCCCGGGACAGAATTTCTACAATGAGCAGTTCTTC,CASSPGQNFYNEQFF
.,once,TRBV29-1,TRBJ2-7,TGCAGCGTTGAGTTCCGGGACGAGCAGTACTTC,CSVEFRDEQYF
TRBD1,.,TRBV7-9,TRBJ2-4,TGTGCCAGCAGCCGATACACCACGACAGGGGGCTCTTACATTCAGTACTTC,CASSRYTTTGGSYIQYF
.,.,TRBV29-1,TRBJ2-5,TGCAGCGTTGGCAGGAGGGGAGAGACCCAGTACTTC,CSVGRRGETQYF
TRBD2,.,TRBV7-9,TRBJ2-1,TGTGCCAGCAGCCCTGGGCGGGAGGTCTACAATGAGCAGTTCTTC,CASSPGREVYNEQFF
TRBD1,.,TRBV4-2,TRBJ1-1,TGTGCCAGCAGCCAACCCGCCCGGACAGGGGAATATGTAGCTTTCTTT,CASSQPARTGEYVAFF
.,.,TRBV6-4,TRBJ1-2,TGTGCCAGCAGTGTTACCGCCAGCATTAACTATGGCTACACCTTC,CASSVTASINYGYTF
.,.,TRBV29-1,TRBJ2-7,TGCAGCGGTGAAGCAGGGACCGAGCAGTACTTC,CSGEAGTEQYF
TRBD2,.,TRBV2,TRBJ2-7,TGTGCCAGCAGGTGGGAGGGACTCTACGAGCAGTACTTC,CASRWEGLYEQYF
.,.,TRBV5-6,TRBJ1-3,TGTGCCAGCAACACCCCTACGACGGCAAGAACTGGAAACACCATATATTTT,CASNTPTTARTGNTIYF
.,once,TRBV13,TRBJ1-4,TGTGCCAGCAGCCCCCTGAGGGGGACTAATGAAAAACTGTTTTTT,CASSPLRGTNEKLFF
.,once,TRBV27,TRBJ1-2,TGTGCCAGCAGTTTCTCGGTGGGGCAGATCGGCTATGGCTACACCTTC,CASSFSVGQIGYGYTF
TRBD2,.,TRBV29-1,TRBJ2-2,TGCAGCGTTGAAGCCAGCGGGAGCCCCTCCGGGGAGCTGTTTTTT,CSVEASGSPSGELFF
TRBD1,.,TRBV27,TRBJ1-1,TGTGCCAGCAGTTTAGGACAGGGGTACACTGAAGCTTTCTTT,CASSLGQGYTEAFF
.,.,TRBV29-1,TRBJ1-3,TGCAGCGTTGCGGCCCGGGGAAACACCATATATTTT,CSVAARGNTIYF
.,.,TRBV6-6,TRBJ1-1,TGTGCCAGCAGCCCACAGGTTCCTGAAGCTTTCTTT,CASSPQVPEAFF
.,.,TRBV28,TRBJ1-5,TGTGCCAGCAGTTTACTGGGACTGAGAAATCAGCCCCAGCATTTT,CASSLLGLRNQPQHF
.,.,TRBV12-5,TRBJ1-2,TGTGCTAGTGGTTTGCCCAGCAGCCTTGGCTACACCTTC,CASGLPSSLGYTF
.,.,TRBV9,TRBJ2-1,TGTGCCAGCAGCGTATCGGGGGCAGCTGAGCAGTTCTTC,CASSVSGAAEQFF
.,.,TRBV6-1,TRBJ2-7,TGTGCCAGCAGTGAAGTTAAGGCCCACGAGCAGTACTTC,CASSEVKAHEQYF
TRBD2,once,TRBV2,TRBJ2-7,TGTGCCAGCAGTGAAGCGCTAGCGGGAGTCTACGAGCAGTACTTC,CASSEALAGVYEQYF
TRBD2,.,TRBV9,TRBJ2-7,TGTGCCAGCAGCGCGGGACTAGGGAGCGAGCAGTACTTC,CASSAGLGSEQYF
TRBD1,.,TRBV15,TRBJ1-5,TGTGCCACGCGACAGGGGAATCAGCCCCAGCATTTT,CATRQGNQPQHF
.,.,TRBV29-1,TRBJ2-2,TGCAGCGTTGGGGCCTCCGGGGAGCTGTTTTTT,CSVGASGELFF
.,.,TRBV7-9,TRBJ1-1,TGTGCCAGCAGCTTAGCGCGGGGTGAAGCTTTCTTT,CASSLARGEAFF
.,.,TRBV29-1,TRBJ2-7,TGCAGCGTTGAAACCCCTAGCGACTACGAGCAGTACTTC,CSVETPSDYEQYF